The source of this T cell receptor beta chain is a study of T-cell reconstitution after alpha-beta-depleted transplantation in children. The CDR3 loop spans 15 amino acids. Trimming took 0 bases from V and 0 from J, leaving 9 bases between them. The germline CDR1 and CDR2 sequences are SEHNR and FQNEAQ (reference sequence). In the case of this clonotype: Antigen specificity is unknown.

The TCRbeta library incorporated unique molecular identifiers. TCRdb called the PCR reads again in MiXCR, with one record for every CDR3 protein. The sample comprises 610,000 or so distinct CDR3 sequences, around 27% of which are singletons, and under 45% rests with the top ten. General study findings and limits: T-cell counts and diversity at one year following transplant were attributed mainly to newly produced T cells. The study traced high day-60 TCRbeta diversity in some patients to surviving recipient T cells and thymic progenitors.

This receptor was obtained from a boy under three years old with Wiskott-Aldrich syndrome, due to receive a stem cell transplant. The sample consisted of PBMCs, taken before TCRalphabeta/CD19-depleted stem cell transplant. The rearrangement links TRBV7-9 to TRBJ2-7, with D perhaps matching TRBD1 (5 bases). The chain's CDR3 is CASSLATANSYEQYF. DNA for the CDR3: TGTGCCAGCAGCTTAGCGACAGCGAACTCCTACGAGCAGTACTTC.